The table lists the clone carrying this T cell receptor (beta chain) with many counts. What it binds is unknown. This CDR3 comprises 15 residues. Per germline, CDR1 DFQATT and CDR2 SNEGSKA (reference sequence). Trimming pared 1 base from V and 10 bases from J, leaving 21 bases between. This library used around 400 ng RNA and molecular barcoded adaptors spanning alpha/delta and beta/gamma chains. TCRdb analysed the reads with MiXCR anew, one entry per CDR3 protein. The data contain over 90,000 distinct CDR3 sequences, under 25% of them seen just once; the ten biggest clones take up approximately 10%. This entry comes from a study of read filtering for tumor transcriptome and immune sequencing. Study findings and constraints: Without single-read clonotypes, shared clonotype proportions correlated more between IR-seq and RNA-seq. The CD138-negative fraction was mixed bone marrow immune cells, not pure T cells. RNA-seq captured clonotypes less deeply and reliably than IR-seq.

The material sequenced was a population of CD138-negative cells sorted from bone marrow. This receptor was taken from a donor at least 40 years old with multiple myeloma. The chain links TRBV20-1 to TRBJ2-3; D ambiguous. The CDR3 is CSARASSYGRQAQYF. The DNA of the CDR3 is TGCAGTGCTAGAGCTTCTAGTTATGGGCGCCAGGCGCAGTATTTT.